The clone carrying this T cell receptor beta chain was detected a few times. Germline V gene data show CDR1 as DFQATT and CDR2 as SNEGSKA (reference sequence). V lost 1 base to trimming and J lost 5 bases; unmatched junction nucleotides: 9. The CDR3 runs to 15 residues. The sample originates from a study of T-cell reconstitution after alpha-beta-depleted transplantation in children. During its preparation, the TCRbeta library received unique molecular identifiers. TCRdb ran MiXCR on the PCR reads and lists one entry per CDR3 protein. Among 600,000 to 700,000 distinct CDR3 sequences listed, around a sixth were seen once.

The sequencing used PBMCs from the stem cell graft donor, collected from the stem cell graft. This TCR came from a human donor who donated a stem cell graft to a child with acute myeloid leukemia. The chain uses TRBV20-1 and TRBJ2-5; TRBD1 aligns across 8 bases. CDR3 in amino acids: CSARADRGSVETQYF. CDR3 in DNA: TGCAGTGCTAGAGCCGACAGGGGATCGGTGGAGACCCAGTACTTC.